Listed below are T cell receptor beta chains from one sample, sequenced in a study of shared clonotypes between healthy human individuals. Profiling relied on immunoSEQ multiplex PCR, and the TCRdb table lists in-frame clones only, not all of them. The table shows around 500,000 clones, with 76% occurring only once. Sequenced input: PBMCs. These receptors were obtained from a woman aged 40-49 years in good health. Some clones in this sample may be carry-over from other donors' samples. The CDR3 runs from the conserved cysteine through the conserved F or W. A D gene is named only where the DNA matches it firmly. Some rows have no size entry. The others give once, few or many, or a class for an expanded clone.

DNA: TGTGCCAGCAGTTCGCCGGGACAGAATTCCTACGAGCAGTACTTC
CDR3: CASSSPGQNSYEQYF
D: TRBD1
J: TRBJ2-7
size: -
V: TRBV28

DNA: TGTGCCAGCAGTTCCTATGGGGCAGCGAACACTGAAGCTTTCTTT
CDR3: CASSSYGAANTEAFF
D: -
J: TRBJ1-1
size: -
V: TRBV28

DNA: TGTGCCAGCAGTTCAGGGCCTGGAAACACCATATATTTT
CDR3: CASSSGPGNTIYF
D: -
J: TRBJ1-3
size: -
V: TRBV7-2

DNA: TGCGCCAGCAGCATTACCGCCGGGACTAGCGTCTACGAGCAGTACTTC
CDR3: CASSITAGTSVYEQYF
D: TRBD2
J: TRBJ2-7
size: -
V: TRBV5-1

DNA: TGTGCCAGCAGCTTAAACGGGCCAGGGGTATCAGATACGCAGTATTTT
CDR3: CASSLNGPGVSDTQYF
D: -
J: TRBJ2-3
size: -
V: TRBV7-3

DNA: TGTGCCAGCAGTGAAACCTCTTGGACAGAAAACTATGGCTACACCTTC
CDR3: CASSETSWTENYGYTF
D: -
J: TRBJ1-2
size: -
V: TRBV6-1

DNA: TGTGCCAGCAGGACCGGGACAGGGGCTGGCTACACCTTC
CDR3: CASRTGTGAGYTF
D: TRBD1
J: TRBJ1-2
size: -
V: TRBV28

DNA: TGTGCCAGCAGCTCCCCCGGGACTAGCGGCAATGAGCAGTTCTTC
CDR3: CASSSPGTSGNEQFF
D: TRBD2
J: TRBJ2-1
size: -
V: TRBV11-2

DNA: TGTGCCAGCAGCTTAAGTAGAACCGGGGAGCTGTTTTTT
CDR3: CASSLSRTGELFF
D: -
J: TRBJ2-2
size: -
V: TRBV7-2

DNA: TGCAGTGCCCTTCGAGGCTACACCTTC
CDR3: CSALRGYTF
D: -
J: TRBJ1-2
size: -
V: TRBV20-1

DNA: TGTGCCAGCAGCGTAGACGGGTTTTACAATCAGCCCCAGCATTTT
CDR3: CASSVDGFYNQPQHF
D: -
J: TRBJ1-5
size: -
V: TRBV9

DNA: TGTGCCAGCAGCCCTCGGACAGGGGGCCCCCATGAGCAGTTCTTC
CDR3: CASSPRTGGPHEQFF
D: TRBD1
J: TRBJ2-1
size: -
V: TRBV11-3

DNA: TGCGCCAGCAGCCAAGCGGGCACTACCTACGAGCAGTACTTC
CDR3: CASSQAGTTYEQYF
D: -
J: TRBJ2-7
size: once
V: TRBV4-1

DNA: TGTGCCAGCAGCTTCGATCCCGGGCTCAACAATGAGCAGTTCTTC
CDR3: CASSFDPGLNNEQFF
D: -
J: TRBJ2-1
size: -
V: TRBV7-3

DNA: TGTGCCAGCAGTTTGGACAGGGTCTACGAGCAGTACTTC
CDR3: CASSLDRVYEQYF
D: TRBD1
J: TRBJ2-7
size: few
V: TRBV28

DNA: TGTGCCAGCAATAAAGCGGGATTGGACGAGCAGTACTTC
CDR3: CASNKAGLDEQYF
D: TRBD2
J: TRBJ2-7
size: -
V: TRBV28

DNA: TGTGCCAGCAGCTACACCGGGACTAGCGGGAATGAGCAGTTCTTC
CDR3: CASSYTGTSGNEQFF
D: TRBD2
J: TRBJ2-1
size: few
V: TRBV13

DNA: TGTGCCAGCAGCTCGGGACTAGCGGGAGGTCTGGACACCGGGGAGCTGTTTTTT
CDR3: CASSSGLAGGLDTGELFF
D: TRBD2
J: TRBJ2-2
size: once
V: TRBV4-2

DNA: TGTGCCAGCAGTTTTGGACTAGCGGGAGTTGCAGATACGCAGTATTTT
CDR3: CASSFGLAGVADTQYF
D: TRBD2
J: TRBJ2-3
size: -
V: TRBV28

DNA: TGTGCCAGCAGCTTGGCCGGGACAGGGGCTATAGAGTATGGCTACACCTTC
CDR3: CASSLAGTGAIEYGYTF
D: TRBD1
J: TRBJ1-2
size: -
V: TRBV7-9

DNA: TGTGCCAGCAGTGGTCTCCTAGCGGGAGGGCGGGAGCAGTACTTC
CDR3: CASSGLLAGGREQYF
D: TRBD2
J: TRBJ2-7
size: -
V: TRBV2

DNA: TGTGCCAGCAGCCCCCCCGGGAACTATGGCTACACCTTC
CDR3: CASSPPGNYGYTF
D: -
J: TRBJ1-2
size: -
V: TRBV28

DNA: TGTGCCAGCTCAACCAACTACCATGGGGGGGGTAGCACTGAAGCTTTCTTT
CDR3: CASSTNYHGGGSTEAFF
D: -
J: TRBJ1-1
size: -
V: TRBV18

DNA: TGTGCCATCATGACAGGCGGTAGCGGGAGCTACGAGCAGTACTTC
CDR3: CAIMTGGSGSYEQYF
D: TRBD2
J: TRBJ2-7
size: -
V: TRBV10-3

DNA: TGTGCCAGCAGTTTACACCCCGGGACAGGTTCCTACGAGCAGTACTTC
CDR3: CASSLHPGTGSYEQYF
D: TRBD1
J: TRBJ2-7
size: -
V: TRBV2

DNA: TGTGCCAGCAGCTCCGGGACTGGGTTGCAGTACTTC
CDR3: CASSSGTGLQYF
D: -
J: TRBJ2-7
size: -
V: TRBV7-3

DNA: TGTGCCAGCAGTTTGGGGGGCCCGACGTTTACCGGGGAGCTGTTTTTT
CDR3: CASSLGGPTFTGELFF
D: -
J: TRBJ2-2
size: once
V: TRBV28

DNA: TGTGCCAGCAGCTTAGCGAGGGCTAGCGTTACGCAGTATTTT
CDR3: CASSLARASVTQYF
D: -
J: TRBJ2-3
size: -
V: TRBV7-2